This T cell receptor (beta chain) was sequenced during a study of T cells in localized non-small cell lung cancer. TCRdb's table, derived via immunoSEQ multiplex PCR, lists solely in-frame clones and lacks some. The table lists roughly 16,000 clones, 85% to 90% of them singletons. Whole-study results and caveats: Heterogeneity cannot be ruled out, as sequencing used one tumor region only. Researchers found a median around 50 of the top 100 tumor clones in adjacent lung.

Worth noting for this clone: Its specificity is not known.

The sequenced sample was peripheral blood, obtained before any cancer treatment. This sequence was found in a woman aged 40-69 years with stage I lung adenocarcinoma.

The CDR3 region has the DNA TGTGCCAGCAGTGCGGACAGGGGGAAAGGTCTCGTCACCTACACCTTC. Protein product: CASSADRGKGLVTYTF. J is TRBJ1-2 and V is TRBV27; 10 bases line up with TRBD1. Looked up from germline, CDR1 is MNHEY and CDR2 is SMNVEV (reference sequence). V shed 5 bases, J shed 10 bases, and the junction held 16 bases outside the gene matches. CDR3 length equals 16 residues.